This T cell receptor (beta chain) comes out of a study of patients and donors after allogeneic stem cell transplantation. MiXCR, run by TCRdb on the RT-PCR reads, gives a single entry per CDR3 protein. Of roughly 940,000 distinct CDR3 sequences listed, about a sixth are singletons. Germline loops: CDR1 SEHNR, CDR2 FQNEAQ (reference sequence). V lost 0 bases and J lost 5; bases outside the gene matches: 10. The CDR3 covers 16 residues. The source material was blood, either unsorted or a sorted T cell fraction (not recorded which). This receptor was obtained from a human donor who was either an allogeneic HSCT recipient or a stem cell or donor lymphocyte infusion donor (not recorded which). It is not recorded whose cells these are; they may come from a transplant donor. V gene TRBV7-9 combines with J gene TRBJ2-7, with 7 bases identical to TRBD1. Here the CDR3 DNA reads TGTGCCAGCAGCTTAGCACAGACCGGGACAGTGCACGAGCAGTACTTC. Its protein product is CASSLAQTGTVHEQYF.